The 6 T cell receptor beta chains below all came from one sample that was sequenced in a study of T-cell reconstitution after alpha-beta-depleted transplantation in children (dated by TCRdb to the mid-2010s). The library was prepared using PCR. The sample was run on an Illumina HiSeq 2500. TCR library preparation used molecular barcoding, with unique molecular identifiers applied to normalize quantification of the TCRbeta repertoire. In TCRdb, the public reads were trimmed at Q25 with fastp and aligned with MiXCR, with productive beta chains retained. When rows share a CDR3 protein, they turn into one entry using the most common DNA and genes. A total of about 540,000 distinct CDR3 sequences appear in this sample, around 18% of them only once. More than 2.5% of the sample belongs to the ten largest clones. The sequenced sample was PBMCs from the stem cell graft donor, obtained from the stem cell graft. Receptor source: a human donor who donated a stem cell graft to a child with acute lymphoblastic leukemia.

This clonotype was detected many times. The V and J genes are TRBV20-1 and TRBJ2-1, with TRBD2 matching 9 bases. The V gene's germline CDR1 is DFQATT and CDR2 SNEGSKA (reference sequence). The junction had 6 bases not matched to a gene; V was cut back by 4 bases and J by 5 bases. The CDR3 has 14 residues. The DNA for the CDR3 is TGCAGTGCTACCCCTAGCGGGACCAACAATGAGCAGTTCTTC. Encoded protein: CSATPSGTNNEQFF.

CDR3 residues: CASSPGTGEETQYF. DNA for the CDR3: TGTGCCAGCTCCCCCGGGACAGGGGAAGAGACCCAGTACTTC. This chain links TRBV7-9 with TRBJ2-5, with 10 bases matching TRBD1. V trimming: 8 bases; J trimming: 3 bases; junction bases outside the gene matches: 6. This CDR3 has 14 amino acids. Germline CDR1 reads SEHNR; CDR2 reads FQNEAQ (reference sequence). The full variable domain, rest sourced from reference TRBV7-9 and TRBJ2-5, is DTGVSQNPRHKITKRGQNVTFRCDPISEHNRLYWYRQTLGQGPEFLTYFQNEAQLEKSRLLSDRFSAERPKGSFSTLEIQRTEQGDSAMYLCASSPGTGEETQYFGPGTRLLVL.

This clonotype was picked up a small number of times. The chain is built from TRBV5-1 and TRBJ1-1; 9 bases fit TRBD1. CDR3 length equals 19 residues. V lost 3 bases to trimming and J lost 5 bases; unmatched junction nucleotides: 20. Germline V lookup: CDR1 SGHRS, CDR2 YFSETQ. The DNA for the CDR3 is TGCGCCAGCAGCTGGGAACGAGGGACAGGGTACATTTCGGGGACTGAAGCTTTCTTT. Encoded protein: CASSWERGTGYISGTEAFF.

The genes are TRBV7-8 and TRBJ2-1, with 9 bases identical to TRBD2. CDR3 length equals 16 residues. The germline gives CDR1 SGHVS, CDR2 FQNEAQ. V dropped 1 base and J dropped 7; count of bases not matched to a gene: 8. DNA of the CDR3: TGTGCCAGCAGCTTAGTAGGGACTAGCCGGGCTAATGAGCAGTTCTTC. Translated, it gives CASSLVGTSRANEQFF.

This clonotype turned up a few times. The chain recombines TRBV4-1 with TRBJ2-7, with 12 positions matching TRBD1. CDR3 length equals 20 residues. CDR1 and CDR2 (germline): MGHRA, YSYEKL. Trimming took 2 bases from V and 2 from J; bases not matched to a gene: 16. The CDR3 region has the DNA TGCGCCAGCAGCCAATATGGGACAGGGGGCGACGCGCGGCGGGCCTACGAGCAGTACTTC. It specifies CASSQYGTGGDARRAYEQYF.

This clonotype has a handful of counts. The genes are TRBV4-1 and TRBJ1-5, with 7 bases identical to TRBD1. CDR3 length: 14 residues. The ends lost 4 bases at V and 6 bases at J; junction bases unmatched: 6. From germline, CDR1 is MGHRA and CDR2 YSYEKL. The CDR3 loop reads CASSPRQGGQPQHF. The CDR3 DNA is TGCGCCAGCAGCCCTAGACAGGGAGGTCAGCCCCAGCATTTT.